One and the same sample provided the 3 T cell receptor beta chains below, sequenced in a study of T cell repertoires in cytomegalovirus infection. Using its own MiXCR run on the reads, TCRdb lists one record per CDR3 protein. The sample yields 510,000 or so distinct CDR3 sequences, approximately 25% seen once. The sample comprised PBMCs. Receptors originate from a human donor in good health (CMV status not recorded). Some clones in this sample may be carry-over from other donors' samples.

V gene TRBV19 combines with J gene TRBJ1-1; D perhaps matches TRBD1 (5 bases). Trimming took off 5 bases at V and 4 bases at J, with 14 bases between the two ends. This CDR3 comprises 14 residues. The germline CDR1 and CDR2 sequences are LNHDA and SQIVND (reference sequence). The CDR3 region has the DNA TGTGCCAGTAGTTTATCAGGGATGGGCACTGAAGCTTTCTTT. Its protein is CASSLSGMGTEAFF.

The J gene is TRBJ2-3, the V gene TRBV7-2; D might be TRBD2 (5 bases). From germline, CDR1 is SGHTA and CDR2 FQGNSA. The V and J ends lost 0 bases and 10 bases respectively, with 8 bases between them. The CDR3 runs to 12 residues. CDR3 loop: CASSLANGAQYF. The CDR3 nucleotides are TGTGCCAGCAGCTTAGCCAACGGGGCGCAGTATTTT.

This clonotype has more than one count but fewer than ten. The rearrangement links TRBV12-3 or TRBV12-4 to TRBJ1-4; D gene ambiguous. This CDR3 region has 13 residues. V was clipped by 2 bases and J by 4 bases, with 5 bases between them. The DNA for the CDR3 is TGTGCCAGCAGTTTACAGATTAATGAAAAACTGTTTTTT. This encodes CASSLQINEKLFF.